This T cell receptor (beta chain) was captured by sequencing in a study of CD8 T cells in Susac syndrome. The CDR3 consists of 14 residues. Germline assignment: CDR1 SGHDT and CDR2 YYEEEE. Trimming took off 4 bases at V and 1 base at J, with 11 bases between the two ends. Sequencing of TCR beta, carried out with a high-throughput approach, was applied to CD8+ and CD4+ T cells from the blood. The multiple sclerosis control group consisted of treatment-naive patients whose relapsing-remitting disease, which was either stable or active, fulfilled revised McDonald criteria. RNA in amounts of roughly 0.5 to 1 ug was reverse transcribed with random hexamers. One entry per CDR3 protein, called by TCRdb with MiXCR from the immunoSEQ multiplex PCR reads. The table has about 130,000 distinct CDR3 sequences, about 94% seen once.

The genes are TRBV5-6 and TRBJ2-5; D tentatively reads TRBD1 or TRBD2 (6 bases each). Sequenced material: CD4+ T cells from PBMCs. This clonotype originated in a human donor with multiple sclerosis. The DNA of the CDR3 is TGTGCCAGCAGCCTGGGGGGCTCCCAAGAGACCCAGTACTTC. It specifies CASSLGGSQETQYF.